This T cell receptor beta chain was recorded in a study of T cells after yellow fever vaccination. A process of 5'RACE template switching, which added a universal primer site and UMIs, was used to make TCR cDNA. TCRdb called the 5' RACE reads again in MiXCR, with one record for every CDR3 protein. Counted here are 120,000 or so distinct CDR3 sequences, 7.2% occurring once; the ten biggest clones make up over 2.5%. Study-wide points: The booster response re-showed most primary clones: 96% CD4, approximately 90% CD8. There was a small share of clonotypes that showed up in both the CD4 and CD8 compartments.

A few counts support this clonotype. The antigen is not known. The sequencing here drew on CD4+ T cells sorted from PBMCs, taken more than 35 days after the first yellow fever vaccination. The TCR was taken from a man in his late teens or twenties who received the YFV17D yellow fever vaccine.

The CDR3 loop reads CASSLGRDYEQYV. As DNA, the CDR3 is TGTGCCAGCAGCTTAGGCAGGGACTACGAGCAGTACGTC. The chain is built from TRBV7-2 and TRBJ2-7; maybe TRBD1 (5 bases). This CDR3 contains 13 residues. Germline assignment: CDR1 SGHTA and CDR2 FQGNSA. V was shortened by 1 base and J by 3 bases, with 7 bases between the two germline ends.